Listed here are 7 T cell receptor beta chains from one sample, sequenced in a study of cytomegalovirus exposure and HLA in healthy donors. Amplification used 60 Vbeta primers and 13 Jbeta primers. Using immunoSEQ multiplex PCR, the repertoire was profiled, and TCRdb retains in-frame clones only, with some absent. This sample's table has some 130,000 clones. Sequencing input: PBMCs. The receptors come from a man aged 18 to 30 in good health and CMV-seronegative.

This chain joins TRBV9 and TRBJ2-5; TRBD2 aligns across 8 bases. Germline trimming cut 4 bases from V and 2 bases from J; bases unmatched to any gene: 7. The CDR3 runs to 15 residues. Germline CDR1 is SGDLS and CDR2 is YYNGEE. The CDR3 DNA reads as TGTGCCAGCAGCCCCTCACTAGCGGAGCAAGAGACCCAGTACTTC. The encoded protein is CASSPSLAEQETQYF.

The rearrangement uses TRBV9 and TRBJ2-7; D unclear. Germline V lookup: CDR1 SGDLS, CDR2 YYNGEE. V was cut by 0 bases and J by 5 bases, with 18 bases left in between. This CDR3 spans 16 amino acids. CDR3 sequence reads: CASSVGEGGRMNEQYF. The CDR3 nucleotides are TGTGCCAGCAGCGTAGGAGAAGGTGGCAGGATGAACGAGCAGTACTTC.

As DNA, the CDR3 is TGTGCCAGCAGCCATGCCATGGACAGGGATAACACTGAAGCTTTCTTT. Residues: CASSHAMDRDNTEAFF. V gene TRBV28 combines with J gene TRBJ1-1; TRBD1 matches 8 bases. Looked up from germline, CDR1 is MDHEN and CDR2 is SYDVKM. The CDR3 has 16 residues. Germline trimming cut 6 bases from V and 2 bases from J; bases unmatched to any gene: 11. Filled out from reference TRBV28 and TRBJ1-1, the complete variable domain reads DVKVTQSSRYLVKRTGEKVFLECVQDMDHENMFWYRQDPGLGLRLIYFSYDVKMKEKGDIPEGYSVSREKKERFSLILESASTNQTSMYLCASSHAMDRDNTEAFFGQGTRLTVV.

This chain joins TRBV7-9 and TRBJ1-1; tentative D call: TRBD1 (5 bases). V dropped 1 base and J dropped 5 bases, with 14 bases sitting between them. Germline lookup yields CDR1 SEHNR and CDR2 FQNEAQ (reference sequence). The CDR3 has 15 residues. This CDR3 is CASSLGQGLGTEAFF. CDR3 DNA: TGTGCCAGCAGCTTAGGGCAGGGCCTCGGTACTGAAGCTTTCTTT.

The chain is built from TRBV30 and TRBJ2-2, with D possibly being TRBD2 (6 bases). CDR1 is GTSNPN, CDR2 SVGIG, per germline (reference sequence). The CDR3 covers 16 residues. V was pared by 3 bases and J by 2 bases, with 16 bases between. CDR3 loop: CAWSPRRDSNTGELFF. As DNA, the CDR3 is TGTGCCTGGAGCCCTCGGAGGGACTCAAACACCGGGGAGCTGTTTTTT.

V gene TRBV19 combines with J gene TRBJ2-2; a possible D gene is TRBD2 (6 bases). V was pared by 5 bases and J by 1 base, with 11 bases between. Germline V gene lookup returns CDR1 LNHDA and CDR2 SQIVND (reference sequence). This CDR3 spans 15 amino acids. The CDR3 sequence: CASSFLALNTGELFF. CDR3 nucleotide sequence: TGTGCCAGTAGTTTTCTAGCGCTGAACACCGGGGAGCTGTTTTTT.

The rearrangement links TRBV7-9 to TRBJ1-1, with D possibly matching TRBD1 (6 bases). The germline V and J ends were trimmed by 9 bases and 0 bases, with 17 bases remaining between them. Germline CDR1 reads SEHNR; CDR2 reads FQNEAQ (reference sequence). The CDR3 has 15 amino acids. Written as DNA, the CDR3 is TGTGCCAGTGAGACAGGCCTCCTTTTGAACACTGAAGCTTTCTTT. Its translation: CASETGLLLNTEAFF.